This entry features one T cell receptor beta chain sequence. Its cognate antigen is unknown. This specimen belongs to a study of shared clonotypes between healthy human individuals. General study findings and limits: Researchers sampled blood only, noting tissue repertoires likely differ.

There were only Caucasian adults among the donors, and all lived in Nashville, Tennessee. CDR3 size: 15 residues. Per germline, CDR1 MRHNA and CDR2 SNTAGT. V shed 3 bases and J 4 bases; nucleotides not matched to a gene: 4. Several immunoSEQ 96-well plates shared each subset's DNA, each plate a replicate. Unsorted PBMC samples were amplified in replicate PCRs containing around 300 ng DNA, 30,000 to 35,000 T cell genomes. The repertoire was sequenced with immunoSEQ multiplex PCR; TCRdb's copy has only in-frame clones and lacks some. The repertoire holds 450,000 to 600,000 clones, with around 80% as singletons.

Sequencing was performed on PBMCs. The receptor was derived from a woman in her 40s in good health. Some clones in this sample may be carry-over from other donors' samples. The rearrangement uses TRBV6-4 and TRBJ2-1; 9 bases align to TRBD2. CDR3 loop: CASSEWLAGYNEQFF. The CDR3, as DNA: TGTGCCAGCAGTGAGTGGCTAGCGGGGTACAATGAGCAGTTCTTC.